The sequence of this T cell receptor (beta chain) was determined in a study of blood T cell repertoires in COVID-19. Study in general: Samples representing acute and convalescent COVID-19 were sourced from the United States, Italy and Spain. T cells, B-cell-depleted T cells, or PBMCs supplied cDNA or gDNA.

CDR1 is SGHNT and CDR2 is YYREEE in the germline V gene (reference sequence). With 5 bases removed from V and 2 bases from J, the gap between germline ends came to 9 bases. This CDR3 spans 13 amino acids. As originally analysed: Reference gene primer amplification gave nucleated cell count estimates. This table comes from immunoSEQ multiplex PCR, and its TCRdb copy is limited to in-frame clones, with some not included. V, J and clone size derive from that table, while D and trimming were established from the DNA sequence. The table lists about 160,000 clones, about three quarters of them singletons, with around 2.7% in the top ten.

The receptor's source is a man between 65 and 85 years old with acute or convalescent COVID-19. This chain links TRBV5-4 with TRBJ2-3, with no clear D. Sequencing was done on a sample of peripheral blood. The CDR3 region has the DNA TGTGCCAGCAGTCTTAGCAACACAGATACGCAGTATTTT. This codes for CASSLSNTDTQYF.